This is a list of T cell receptor beta chains from one sample in a study of T cell changes during pregnancy in multiple sclerosis. The data were produced by immunoSEQ multiplex PCR, yet TCRdb's version contains in-frame clones alone and is incomplete. The sample records tens of thousands of clones, 75% to 95% being singletons. This sample comprised CD4+ T cells from peripheral blood mononuclear cells, obtained in the second trimester of pregnancy. The receptors derive from a female donor with multiple sclerosis, enrolled in a pregnancy study. Both conserved end residues are part of each CDR3. The D gene is left open where the match is weak. Clone size is stated in some rows and not others, as once, few, many or a class when expanded.

J gene,V gene,D gene,clone size,CDR3 protein,CDR3 DNA
TRBJ2-3,TRBV5-1,TRBD2,.,CASSPGLAGEGMNTQYF,TGCGCCAGCAGCCCAGGACTAGCGGGAGAGGGGATGAATACGCAGTATTTT
TRBJ1-2,TRBV19,TRBD1,few,CASSPQGGKGYTF,TGTGCCAGTAGCCCCCAAGGGGGCAAAGGCTACACCTTC
TRBJ2-5,TRBV7-2,.,.,CASSLEWGGSETQYF,TGTGCCAGCAGCTTAGAGTGGGGGGGCAGTGAGACCCAGTACTTC
TRBJ2-5,TRBV2,TRBD2,.,CASSEAGTSGVYQETQYF,TGTGCCAGCAGTGAAGCAGGGACTAGCGGGGTGTACCAAGAGACCCAGTACTTC
TRBJ1-1,TRBV7-2,.,.,CASRGGFLNTEAFF,TGTGCCAGCAGAGGAGGGTTTTTGAACACTGAAGCTTTCTTT
TRBJ2-5,TRBV5-1,TRBD1,.,CASSFQGVRRETQYF,TGCGCCAGCAGCTTCCAGGGGGTGCGAAGGGAGACCCAGTACTTC
TRBJ2-7,TRBV4-1,TRBD2,.,CASSRTSGSNEQYF,TGCGCCAGCAGCAGGACTAGCGGGAGCAACGAGCAGTACTTC
TRBJ2-2,TRBV11-3,.,.,CASSLASGTGELFF,TGTGCCAGCAGCTTAGCCTCGGGAACCGGGGAGCTGTTTTTT
TRBJ2-1,TRBV19,TRBD2,.,CASRRTSGIILYNEQFF,TGTGCCAGTAGGCGGACTAGCGGGATAATTTTGTACAATGAGCAGTTCTTC
TRBJ1-2,TRBV28,.,.,CASSRRNRDYGYTF,TGTGCCAGCAGTCGCCGTAATCGAGACTATGGCTACACCTTC
TRBJ2-1,TRBV7-2,TRBD1,.,CASSQDRVSNEQFF,TGTGCCAGCAGCCAGGACAGGGTCAGCAATGAGCAGTTCTTC
TRBJ2-7,TRBV7-9,.,.,CASSSFRGQTSYEQYF,TGTGCCAGCAGCTCGTTTAGGGGACAAACCTCCTACGAGCAGTACTTC
TRBJ1-2,TRBV7-2,.,.,CASSPLGQNYGYTF,TGTGCCAGCAGCCCCCTTGGGCAGAACTATGGCTACACCTTC
TRBJ2-7,TRBV28,.,.,CASSSGAEQYF,TGTGCCAGCAGTTCAGGGGCCGAGCAGTACTTC
TRBJ1-3,TRBV30,.,.,CAWSVRGDSGNTIYF,TGTGCCTGGAGTGTACGGGGGGACTCTGGAAACACCATATATTTT
TRBJ2-1,TRBV6-5,TRBD2,.,CASRPRTSGYNEQFF,TGTGCCAGCAGACCTCGGACTAGCGGGTACAATGAGCAGTTCTTC
TRBJ1-2,TRBV6-1,.,.,CASSEARWGQVHYGYTF,TGTGCCAGCAGTGAAGCGCGTTGGGGGCAGGTCCATTATGGCTACACCTTC